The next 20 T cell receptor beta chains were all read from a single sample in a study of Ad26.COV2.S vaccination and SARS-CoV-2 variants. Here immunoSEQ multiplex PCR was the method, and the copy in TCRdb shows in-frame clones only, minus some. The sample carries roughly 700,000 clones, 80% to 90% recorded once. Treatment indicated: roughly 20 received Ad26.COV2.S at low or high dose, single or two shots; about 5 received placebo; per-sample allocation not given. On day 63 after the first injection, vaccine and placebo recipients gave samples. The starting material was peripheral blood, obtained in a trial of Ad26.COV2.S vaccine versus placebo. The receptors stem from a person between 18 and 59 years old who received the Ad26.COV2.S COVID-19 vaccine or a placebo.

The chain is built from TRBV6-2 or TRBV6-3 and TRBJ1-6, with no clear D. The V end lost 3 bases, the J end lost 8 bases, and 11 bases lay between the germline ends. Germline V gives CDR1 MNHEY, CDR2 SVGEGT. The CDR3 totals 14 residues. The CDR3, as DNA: TGTGCCAGCAGTTATAGTACCAGTTATTCACCCCTCCACTTT. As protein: CASSYSTSYSPLHF.

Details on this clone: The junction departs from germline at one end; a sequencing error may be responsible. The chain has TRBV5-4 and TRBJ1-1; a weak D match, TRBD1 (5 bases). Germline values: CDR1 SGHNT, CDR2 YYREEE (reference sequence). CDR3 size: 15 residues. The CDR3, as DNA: TGTGCCAGCACCTTGAGTGCAGGGCTCGGCACTGAAGCTTTCTTT. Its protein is CASTLSAGLGTEAFF. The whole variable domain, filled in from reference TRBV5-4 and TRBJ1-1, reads ETGVTQSPTHLIKTRGQQVTLRCSSQSGHNTVSWYQQALGQGPQFIFQYYREEENGRGNFPPRFSGLQFPNYSSELNVNALELDDSALYLCASTLSAGLGTEAFFGQGTRLTVV.

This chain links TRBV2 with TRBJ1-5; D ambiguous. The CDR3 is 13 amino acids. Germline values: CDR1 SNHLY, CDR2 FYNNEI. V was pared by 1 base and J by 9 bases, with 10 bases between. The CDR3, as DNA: TGTGCCAGCAGTGAAGTTTCAGACCGGCCCCAGCATTTT. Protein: CASSEVSDRPQHF.

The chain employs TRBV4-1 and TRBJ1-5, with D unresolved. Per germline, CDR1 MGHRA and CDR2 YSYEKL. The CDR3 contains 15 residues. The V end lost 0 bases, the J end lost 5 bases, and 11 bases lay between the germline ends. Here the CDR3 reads CASSQEPPNDQPQHF. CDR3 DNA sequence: TGCGCCAGCAGCCAAGAGCCCCCTAACGATCAGCCCCAGCATTTT.

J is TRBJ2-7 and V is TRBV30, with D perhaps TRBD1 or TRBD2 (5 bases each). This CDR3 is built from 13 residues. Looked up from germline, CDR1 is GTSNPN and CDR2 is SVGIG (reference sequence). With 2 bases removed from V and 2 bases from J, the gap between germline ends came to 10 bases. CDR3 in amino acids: CAWSRGGTYEQYF. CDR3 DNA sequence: TGTGCCTGGAGTCGGGGCGGTACCTACGAGCAGTACTTC.

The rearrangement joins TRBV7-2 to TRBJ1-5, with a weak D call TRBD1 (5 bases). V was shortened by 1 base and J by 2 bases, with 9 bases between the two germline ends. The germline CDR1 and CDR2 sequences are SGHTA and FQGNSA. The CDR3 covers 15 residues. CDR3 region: CASSLVWDGNQPQHF. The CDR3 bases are TGTGCCAGCAGCTTAGTTTGGGACGGCAATCAGCCCCAGCATTTT.

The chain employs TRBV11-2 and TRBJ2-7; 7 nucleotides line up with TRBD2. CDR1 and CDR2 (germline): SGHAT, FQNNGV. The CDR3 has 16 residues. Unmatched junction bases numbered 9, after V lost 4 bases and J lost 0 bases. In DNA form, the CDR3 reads TGTGCCAGCAGCTCCACTCTAGCGGCTAGCTCCTACGAGCAGTACTTC. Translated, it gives CASSSTLAASSYEQYF.

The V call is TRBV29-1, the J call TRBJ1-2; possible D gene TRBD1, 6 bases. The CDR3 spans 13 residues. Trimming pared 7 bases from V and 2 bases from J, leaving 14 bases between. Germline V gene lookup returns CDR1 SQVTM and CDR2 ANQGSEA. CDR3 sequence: CSAGGRENYGYTF. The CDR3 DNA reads TGCAGCGCTGGGGGCAGGGAGAACTATGGCTACACCTTC. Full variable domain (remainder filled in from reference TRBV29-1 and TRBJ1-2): SAVISQKPSRDICQRGTSLTIQCQVDSQVTMMFWYRQQPGQSLTLIATANQGSEATYESGFVIDKFPISRPNLTFSTLTVSNMSPEDSSIYLCSAGGRENYGYTFGSGTRLTVV.

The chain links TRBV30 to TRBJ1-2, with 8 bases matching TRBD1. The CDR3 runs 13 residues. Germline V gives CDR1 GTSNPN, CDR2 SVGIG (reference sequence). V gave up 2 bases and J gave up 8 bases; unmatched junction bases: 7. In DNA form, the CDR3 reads TGTGCCTGGAGTTTGACAGGGGCTAGCGGCTACACCTTC. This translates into CAWSLTGASGYTF. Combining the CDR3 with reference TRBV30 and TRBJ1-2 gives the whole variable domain SQTIHQWPATLVQPVGSPLSLECTVEGTSNPNLYWYRQAAGRGLQLLFYSVGIGQISSEVPQNLSASRPQDRQFILSSKKLLLSDSGFYLCAWSLTGASGYTFGSGTRLTVV.

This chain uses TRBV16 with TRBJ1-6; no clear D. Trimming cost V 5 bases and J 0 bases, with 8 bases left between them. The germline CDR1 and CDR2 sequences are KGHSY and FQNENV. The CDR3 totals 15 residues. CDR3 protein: CASSEADSYNSPLHF. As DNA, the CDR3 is TGTGCCAGCAGCGAAGCCGACTCCTATAATTCACCCCTCCACTTT.

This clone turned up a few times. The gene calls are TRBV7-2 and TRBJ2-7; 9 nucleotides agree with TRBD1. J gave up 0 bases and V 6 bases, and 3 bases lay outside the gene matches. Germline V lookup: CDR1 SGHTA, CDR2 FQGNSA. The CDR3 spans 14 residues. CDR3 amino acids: CASRQTGGSYEQYF. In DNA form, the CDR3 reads TGTGCCAGCAGACAGACAGGGGGCTCCTACGAGCAGTACTTC. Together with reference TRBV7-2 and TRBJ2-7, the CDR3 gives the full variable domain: GAGVSQSPSNKVTEKGKDVELRCDPISGHTALYWYRQSLGQGLEFLIYFQGNSAPDKSGLPSDRFSAERTGGSVSTLTIQRTQQEDSAVYLCASRQTGGSYEQYFGPGTRLTVT.

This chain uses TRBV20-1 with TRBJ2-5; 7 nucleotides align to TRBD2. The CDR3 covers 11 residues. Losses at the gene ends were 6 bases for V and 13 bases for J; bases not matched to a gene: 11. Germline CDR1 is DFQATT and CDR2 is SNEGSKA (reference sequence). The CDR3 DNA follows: TGCAGTGCCGGACCACGGGGGGATCCGTACTTC. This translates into CSAGPRGDPYF.

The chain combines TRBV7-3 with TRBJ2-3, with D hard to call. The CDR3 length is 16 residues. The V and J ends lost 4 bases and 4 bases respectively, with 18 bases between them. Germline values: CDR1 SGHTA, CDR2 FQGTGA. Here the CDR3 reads CASSSSLRQAADTQYF. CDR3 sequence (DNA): TGTGCCAGCAGCTCGTCACTCCGCCAGGCGGCAGATACGCAGTATTTT.

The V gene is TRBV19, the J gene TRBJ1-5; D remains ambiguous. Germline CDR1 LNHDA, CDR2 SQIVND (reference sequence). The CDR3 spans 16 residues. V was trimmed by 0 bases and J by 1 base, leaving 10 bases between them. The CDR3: CASSIDLLDSNQPQHF. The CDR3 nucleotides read TGTGCCAGTAGTATAGATCTTTTGGACAGCAATCAGCCCCAGCATTTT.

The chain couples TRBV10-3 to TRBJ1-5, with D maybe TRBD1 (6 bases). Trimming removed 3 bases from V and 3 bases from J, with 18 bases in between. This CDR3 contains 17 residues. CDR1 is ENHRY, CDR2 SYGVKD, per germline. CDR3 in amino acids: CAISEGAGTPLNQPQHF. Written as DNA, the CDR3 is TGTGCCATCAGTGAAGGAGCCGGGACACCTCTCAATCAGCCCCAGCATTTT.

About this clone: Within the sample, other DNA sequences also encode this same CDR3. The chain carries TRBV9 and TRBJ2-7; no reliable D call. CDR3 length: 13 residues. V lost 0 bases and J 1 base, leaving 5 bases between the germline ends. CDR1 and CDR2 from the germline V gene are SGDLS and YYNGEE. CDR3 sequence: CASSVDSSYEQYF. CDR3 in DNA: TGTGCCAGCAGCGTAGACTCATCCTACGAGCAGTACTTC.

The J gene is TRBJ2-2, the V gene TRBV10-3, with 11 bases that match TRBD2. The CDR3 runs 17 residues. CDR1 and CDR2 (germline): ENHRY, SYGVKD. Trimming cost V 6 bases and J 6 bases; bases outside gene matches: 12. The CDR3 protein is CAISRLALAGGPGELFF. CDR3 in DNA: TGTGCCATCAGCCGCCTTGCTCTAGCGGGGGGACCCGGGGAGCTGTTTTTT.

The CDR3 DNA reads TGTGCCAGCAGCTTAGGAAGGGCACGCGGGGAGCTGTTTTTT. This codes for CASSLGRARGELFF. The V and J genes are TRBV11-2 and TRBJ2-2; no clear D. This CDR3 is built from 14 residues. Germline V gives CDR1 SGHAT, CDR2 FQNNGV. The V and J ends lost 1 base and 7 bases respectively, with 10 bases between them.

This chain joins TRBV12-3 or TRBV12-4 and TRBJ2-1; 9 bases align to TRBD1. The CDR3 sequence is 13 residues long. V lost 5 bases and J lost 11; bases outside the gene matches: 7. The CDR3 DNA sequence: TGTGCCAGCAGTCGGAACCACAGGGGGCAGCAGTTCTTC. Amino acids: CASSRNHRGQQFF.

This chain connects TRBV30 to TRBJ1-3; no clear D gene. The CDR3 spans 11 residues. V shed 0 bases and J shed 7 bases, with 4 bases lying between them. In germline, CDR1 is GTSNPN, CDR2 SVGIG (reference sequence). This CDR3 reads CAWSVANTIYF. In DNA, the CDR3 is TGTGCCTGGAGTGTAGCCAACACCATATATTTT.